A selection of T cell receptor beta chains follows, all from one sample in a study of persistence of HIV-infected CD4 T cells. Sequencing used immunoSEQ multiplex PCR; TCRdb keeps in-frame clones, though not all of them. The table records some 28,000 clones, roughly four fifths of them present only once. Their target antigens are unknown. The sequenced sample was CD4+ T cells sorted from PBMCs after approximately 20-hour stimulation, obtained from a patient who received antiretroviral therapy. The receptors were sampled from an adult man with HIV who was CMV-seropositive. Each CDR3 is given with its conserved first and last residue. A D gene is named only where the DNA matches it firmly. Size is stated for part of the rows, as once, few or many counts, or as a class when the clone is expanded.

v_call: TRBV5-1
clone_size: NA
d_call: NA
j_call: TRBJ1-5
cdr3_aa: CASSRGPQSNQPQHF
cdr3_nt: TGCGCCAGCAGCCGCGGGCCACAGTCCAATCAGCCCCAGCATTTT

v_call: TRBV28
clone_size: NA
d_call: NA
j_call: TRBJ1-1
cdr3_aa: CASSLQGTEAFF
cdr3_nt: TGTGCCAGCAGTCTCCAGGGGACTGAAGCTTTCTTT

v_call: TRBV28
clone_size: NA
d_call: NA
j_call: TRBJ2-7
cdr3_aa: CASSWSVSSYEQYF
cdr3_nt: TGTGCCAGCAGTTGGTCTGTATCAAGCTACGAGCAGTACTTC

v_call: TRBV15
clone_size: NA
d_call: TRBD1
j_call: TRBJ2-3
cdr3_aa: CATSRVKGARDTQYF
cdr3_nt: TGTGCCACCAGCAGAGTTAAGGGGGCGCGGGATACGCAGTATTTT

v_call: TRBV19
clone_size: NA
d_call: NA
j_call: TRBJ2-2
cdr3_aa: CASSIAQGGTGELFF
cdr3_nt: TGTGCCAGTAGTATAGCCCAGGGGGGCACCGGGGAGCTGTTTTTT

v_call: TRBV28
clone_size: NA
d_call: TRBD1
j_call: TRBJ2-4
cdr3_aa: CASTSRDRGRRGYF
cdr3_nt: TGTGCCAGCACCAGCCGGGACAGGGGACGAAGGGGGTACTTC

v_call: TRBV28
clone_size: NA
d_call: NA
j_call: TRBJ2-2
cdr3_aa: CASSFPVMPGELFF
cdr3_nt: TGTGCCAGCAGTTTCCCCGTCATGCCCGGGGAGCTGTTTTTT

v_call: TRBV28
clone_size: NA
d_call: NA
j_call: TRBJ1-2
cdr3_aa: CASSLETGVPYGYTF
cdr3_nt: TGTGCCAGCAGTCTAGAGACAGGAGTTCCCTATGGCTACACCTTC

v_call: TRBV5-5
clone_size: few
d_call: NA
j_call: TRBJ2-2
cdr3_aa: CASSFGTSGSGELFF
cdr3_nt: TGTGCCAGCAGCTTCGGGACCAGCGGCAGCGGGGAGCTGTTTTTT

v_call: TRBV4-2
clone_size: NA
d_call: NA
j_call: TRBJ2-6
cdr3_aa: CASSQDLEVSGANVLTF
cdr3_nt: TGTGCCAGCAGCCAAGATCTTGAAGTCTCTGGGGCCAACGTCCTGACTTTC

v_call: TRBV7-2
clone_size: NA
d_call: NA
j_call: TRBJ1-3
cdr3_aa: CASSPDQGPGNTIYF
cdr3_nt: TGTGCCAGCAGCCCGGACCAGGGGCCTGGAAACACCATATATTTT

v_call: TRBV5-1
clone_size: NA
d_call: NA
j_call: TRBJ1-3
cdr3_aa: CASSVGGFTTIYF
cdr3_nt: TGCGCCAGCAGCGTTGGAGGCTTCACCACCATATATTTT

v_call: TRBV7-3
clone_size: NA
d_call: NA
j_call: TRBJ2-3
cdr3_aa: CASSWTALDTQYF
cdr3_nt: TGTGCCAGCAGCTGGACAGCCCTGGATACGCAGTATTTT

v_call: TRBV7-2
clone_size: NA
d_call: NA
j_call: TRBJ2-1
cdr3_aa: CASSLNRERYNEQFF
cdr3_nt: TGTGCCAGCAGCTTAAACAGGGAAAGGTACAATGAGCAGTTCTTC

v_call: TRBV18
clone_size: NA
d_call: NA
j_call: TRBJ2-2
cdr3_aa: CASSPRSLNTGELFF
cdr3_nt: TGTGCCAGCTCACCACGATCGTTAAACACCGGGGAGCTGTTTTTT

v_call: TRBV5-1
clone_size: NA
d_call: TRBD1
j_call: TRBJ1-4
cdr3_aa: CASSPGQGNEKLFF
cdr3_nt: TGCGCCAGCAGCCCGGGACAGGGTAATGAAAAACTGTTTTTT

v_call: TRBV27
clone_size: once
d_call: NA
j_call: TRBJ2-7
cdr3_aa: CASSFSGGTYEQYF
cdr3_nt: TGTGCCAGCAGTTTCTCCGGTGGAACCTACGAGCAGTACTTC

v_call: TRBV6-6
clone_size: NA
d_call: NA
j_call: TRBJ2-5
cdr3_aa: CASSYKFGGAQETQYF
cdr3_nt: TGTGCCAGCAGTTATAAGTTCGGTGGGGCCCAAGAGACCCAGTACTTC

v_call: TRBV11-2
clone_size: NA
d_call: TRBD1
j_call: TRBJ2-4
cdr3_aa: CASSYMTGGEAKNIQYF
cdr3_nt: TGTGCCAGCAGCTATATGACAGGGGGCGAGGCCAAAAACATTCAGTACTTC

v_call: TRBV9
clone_size: NA
d_call: NA
j_call: TRBJ1-6
cdr3_aa: CASSPRGNSYNSPLHF
cdr3_nt: TGTGCCAGCAGCCCCCGGGGGAATTCCTATAATTCACCCCTCCACTTT

v_call: TRBV7-8
clone_size: few
d_call: NA
j_call: TRBJ1-5
cdr3_aa: CASSVQGDQPQHF
cdr3_nt: TGTGCCAGCAGCGTACAGGGTGATCAGCCCCAGCATTTT

v_call: TRBV9
clone_size: few
d_call: NA
j_call: TRBJ1-6
cdr3_aa: CASSVDTATSPLHF
cdr3_nt: TGTGCCAGCAGCGTAGACACAGCTACATCACCCCTCCACTTT

v_call: TRBV7-8
clone_size: NA
d_call: NA
j_call: TRBJ2-3
cdr3_aa: CASSLGHGPATDTQYF
cdr3_nt: TGTGCCAGCAGCTTAGGCCACGGACCGGCCACAGATACGCAGTATTTT

v_call: TRBV29-1
clone_size: NA
d_call: NA
j_call: TRBJ2-1
cdr3_aa: CSAQKGGRGNEQFF
cdr3_nt: TGCAGCGCCCAAAAGGGGGGGCGCGGGAATGAGCAGTTCTTC

v_call: TRBV27
clone_size: once
d_call: NA
j_call: TRBJ1-2
cdr3_aa: CASSFNRAYIYGYTF
cdr3_nt: TGTGCCAGCAGTTTTAACAGGGCATACATCTATGGCTACACCTTC

v_call: TRBV13
clone_size: NA
d_call: NA
j_call: TRBJ1-1
cdr3_aa: CASSTLNTEAFF
cdr3_nt: TGTGCCAGTTCGACCCTGAACACTGAAGCTTTCTTT

v_call: TRBV6-5
clone_size: once
d_call: NA
j_call: TRBJ2-5
cdr3_aa: CASRTQGVETQYF
cdr3_nt: TGTGCCAGCAGGACACAGGGTGTAGAGACCCAGTACTTC

v_call: TRBV11-3
clone_size: once
d_call: TRBD2
j_call: TRBJ2-3
cdr3_aa: CASSLGSSGLPDTQYF
cdr3_nt: TGTGCCAGCAGCTTAGGGTCTAGCGGGTTACCAGATACGCAGTATTTT

v_call: TRBV5-1
clone_size: NA
d_call: TRBD1
j_call: TRBJ1-2
cdr3_aa: CASSLGQGADGYTF
cdr3_nt: TGCGCCAGCAGCTTGGGTCAGGGGGCTGATGGCTACACCTTC

v_call: TRBV29-1
clone_size: NA
d_call: NA
j_call: TRBJ2-1
cdr3_aa: CSVEMGRSSYNEQFF
cdr3_nt: TGCAGCGTTGAGATGGGCAGGAGCTCCTACAATGAGCAGTTCTTC

v_call: TRBV2
clone_size: NA
d_call: NA
j_call: TRBJ1-3
cdr3_aa: CASSYRDSGNTIYF
cdr3_nt: TGTGCCAGCAGTTACAGGGACTCTGGAAACACCATATATTTT

v_call: TRBV29-1
clone_size: NA
d_call: NA
j_call: TRBJ2-7
cdr3_aa: CSVEEGRSEQYF
cdr3_nt: TGCAGCGTTGAAGAGGGGAGGAGCGAGCAGTACTTC

v_call: TRBV5-1
clone_size: NA
d_call: TRBD1
j_call: TRBJ2-1
cdr3_aa: CASSGTGTFYNEQFF
cdr3_nt: TGCGCCAGCAGCGGGACAGGGACCTTCTACAATGAGCAGTTCTTC

v_call: TRBV5-1
clone_size: NA
d_call: TRBD1
j_call: TRBJ1-3
cdr3_aa: CASSRGQGAYGNTIYF
cdr3_nt: TGCGCCAGCAGTAGGGGGCAGGGGGCGTATGGAAACACCATATATTTT

v_call: TRBV25-1
clone_size: NA
d_call: NA
j_call: TRBJ2-3
cdr3_aa: CASSEYKGGNTQYF
cdr3_nt: TGTGCCAGCAGTGAATATAAGGGGGGGAATACGCAGTATTTT

v_call: TRBV5-1
clone_size: few
d_call: TRBD1
j_call: TRBJ1-3
cdr3_aa: CASSVGQGADTIYF
cdr3_nt: TGCGCCAGCAGCGTGGGACAGGGGGCTGATACCATATATTTT

v_call: TRBV24-1
clone_size: NA
d_call: TRBD1
j_call: TRBJ2-5
cdr3_aa: CATSVNSGTGGAETQYF
cdr3_nt: TGTGCCACCAGTGTCAATTCCGGGACAGGGGGCGCCGAGACCCAGTACTTC

v_call: TRBV2
clone_size: once
d_call: NA
j_call: TRBJ1-2
cdr3_aa: CASRNRDNNYGYTF
cdr3_nt: TGTGCCAGCAGGAACCGGGACAACAACTATGGCTACACCTTC

v_call: TRBV19
clone_size: NA
d_call: TRBD1
j_call: TRBJ1-5
cdr3_aa: CASSIFSTGENQPQHF
cdr3_nt: TGTGCCAGTAGTATATTCTCGACAGGGGAAAATCAGCCCCAGCATTTT

v_call: TRBV5-1
clone_size: once
d_call: TRBD2
j_call: TRBJ2-3
cdr3_aa: CASSPGGTTDTQYF
cdr3_nt: TGCGCCAGCAGCCCCGGGGGGACCACAGATACGCAGTATTTT

v_call: TRBV29-1
clone_size: once
d_call: NA
j_call: TRBJ2-6
cdr3_aa: CSVVTGSGANVLTF
cdr3_nt: TGCAGCGTTGTAACCGGTTCTGGGGCCAACGTCCTGACTTTC

v_call: TRBV5-1
clone_size: NA
d_call: NA
j_call: TRBJ2-4
cdr3_aa: CASSFSGQNIQYF
cdr3_nt: TGCGCCAGCAGCTTCTCGGGCCAAAACATTCAGTACTTC

v_call: TRBV2
clone_size: NA
d_call: TRBD1
j_call: TRBJ2-7
cdr3_aa: CASSRDRAHEQYF
cdr3_nt: TGTGCCAGCAGTAGAGACAGGGCCCACGAGCAGTACTTC

v_call: TRBV7-9
clone_size: NA
d_call: TRBD1
j_call: TRBJ1-2
cdr3_aa: CASSRGQGSGYTF
cdr3_nt: TGTGCCAGCAGCCGAGGACAGGGTTCTGGCTACACCTTC

v_call: TRBV5-1
clone_size: NA
d_call: TRBD1
j_call: TRBJ2-3
cdr3_aa: CASSRDREWTDTQYF
cdr3_nt: TGCGCCAGCAGCCGGGACAGGGAATGGACAGATACGCAGTATTTT

v_call: TRBV28
clone_size: NA
d_call: NA
j_call: TRBJ1-4
cdr3_aa: CASSPRRGNEKLFF
cdr3_nt: TGTGCCAGCAGTCCCCGGAGGGGTAATGAAAAACTGTTTTTT

v_call: TRBV6-5
clone_size: NA
d_call: TRBD2
j_call: TRBJ2-1
cdr3_aa: CASSESGTSNEQFF
cdr3_nt: TGTGCCAGCAGCGAGTCCGGGACTAGCAATGAGCAGTTCTTC

v_call: TRBV11-3
clone_size: NA
d_call: TRBD1
j_call: TRBJ2-7
cdr3_aa: CASSLDGRTGNEQYF
cdr3_nt: TGTGCCAGCAGCTTAGATGGAAGGACAGGGAACGAGCAGTACTTC

v_call: TRBV28
clone_size: NA
d_call: NA
j_call: TRBJ1-5
cdr3_aa: CATERSNQPQHF
cdr3_nt: TGTGCCACCGAAAGGAGCAATCAGCCCCAGCATTTT

v_call: TRBV6-5
clone_size: NA
d_call: TRBD1
j_call: TRBJ2-7
cdr3_aa: CATSVGTGPYEQYF
cdr3_nt: TGTGCCACCTCGGTGGGGACAGGACCATACGAGCAGTACTTC

v_call: TRBV5-4
clone_size: NA
d_call: NA
j_call: TRBJ2-3
cdr3_aa: CASSLAGADTQYF
cdr3_nt: TGTGCCAGCAGCTTGGCCGGGGCAGATACGCAGTATTTT

v_call: TRBV5-1
clone_size: NA
d_call: TRBD2
j_call: TRBJ2-1
cdr3_aa: CASSMGLAGYNEQFF
cdr3_nt: TGCGCCAGCAGCATGGGACTAGCGGGCTACAATGAGCAGTTCTTC

v_call: TRBV14
clone_size: NA
d_call: NA
j_call: TRBJ2-2
cdr3_aa: CASSQVRGGTGELFF
cdr3_nt: TGTGCCAGCAGTCAAGTTCGGGGCGGCACCGGGGAGCTGTTTTTT

v_call: TRBV2
clone_size: NA
d_call: TRBD2
j_call: TRBJ2-3
cdr3_aa: CASSVSPSGVGTDTQYF
cdr3_nt: TGTGCCAGCAGTGTTTCACCCAGCGGGGTCGGCACAGATACGCAGTATTTT

v_call: TRBV19
clone_size: NA
d_call: NA
j_call: TRBJ2-1
cdr3_aa: CASSNSHSSYNEQFF
cdr3_nt: TGTGCCAGTAGTAATTCCCACAGCTCCTACAATGAGCAGTTCTTC

v_call: TRBV5-8
clone_size: NA
d_call: NA
j_call: TRBJ2-7
cdr3_aa: CASSWASAREQYF
cdr3_nt: TGTGCCAGCAGCTGGGCCTCAGCGAGGGAGCAGTACTTC

v_call: TRBV19
clone_size: NA
d_call: NA
j_call: TRBJ1-1
cdr3_aa: CASSIGPEGFAEAFF
cdr3_nt: TGTGCCAGTAGTATTGGGCCGGAGGGTTTCGCTGAAGCTTTCTTT

v_call: TRBV9
clone_size: NA
d_call: TRBD2
j_call: TRBJ2-1
cdr3_aa: CASSVLSGGAVYEQFF
cdr3_nt: TGTGCCAGCAGCGTCCTTAGCGGGGGGGCCGTGTATGAGCAGTTCTTC